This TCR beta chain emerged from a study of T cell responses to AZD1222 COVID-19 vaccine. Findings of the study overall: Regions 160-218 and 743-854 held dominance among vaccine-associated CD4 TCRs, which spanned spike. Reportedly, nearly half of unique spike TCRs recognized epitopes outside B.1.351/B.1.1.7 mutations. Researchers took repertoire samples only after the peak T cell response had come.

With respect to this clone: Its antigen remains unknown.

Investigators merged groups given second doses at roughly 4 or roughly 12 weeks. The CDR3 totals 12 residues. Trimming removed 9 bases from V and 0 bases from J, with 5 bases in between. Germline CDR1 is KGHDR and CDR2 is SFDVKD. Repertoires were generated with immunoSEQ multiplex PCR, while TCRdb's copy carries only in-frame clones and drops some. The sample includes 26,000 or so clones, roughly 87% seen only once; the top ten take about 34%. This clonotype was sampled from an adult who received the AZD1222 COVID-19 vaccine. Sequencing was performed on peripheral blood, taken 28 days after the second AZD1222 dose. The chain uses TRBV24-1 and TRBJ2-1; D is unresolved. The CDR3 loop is CATRSSYNEQFF. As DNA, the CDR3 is TGTGCCACCCGGAGCTCCTACAATGAGCAGTTCTTC.